These 17 T cell receptor beta chains were sequenced from one sample in a study of T-cell reconstitution after alpha-beta-depleted transplantation in children. The library targeted TCRbeta and was prepared with unique molecular identifiers. Each CDR3 protein gets one entry after TCRdb re-called the PCR reads with MiXCR. The sample contains 550,000 to 800,000 distinct CDR3 sequences, 10% to 15% of which appear only once. Source: PBMCs, taken before TCRalphabeta/CD19-depleted stem cell transplant. Receptors originate from a girl aged 2-10 years with congenital amegakaryocytic thrombocytopenia, due to receive a stem cell transplant.

The CDR3 DNA reads as TGTGCCTGGAGTCAGGAACTAGCGGGAGTCTGGAATGAGCAGTTCTTC. Protein product: CAWSQELAGVWNEQFF. The V call is TRBV30, the J call TRBJ2-1; 11 bases map to TRBD2. CDR1 is GTSNPN, CDR2 SVGIG, per germline (reference sequence). V lost 2 bases, J lost 7 bases, and 10 bases stayed unmatched. The CDR3 sequence is 16 residues long.

The V gene is TRBV30, the J gene TRBJ1-1; no definite D call. The V gene's germline CDR1 is GTSNPN and CDR2 SVGIG (reference sequence). Trimming removed 2 bases from V and 1 base from J, with 17 bases in between. The CDR3 spans 16 residues. CDR3 region: CAWSPPGTGRNTEAFF. CDR3 coding DNA: TGTGCCTGGAGTCCCCCGGGAACCGGCCGGAACACTGAAGCTTTCTTT.

V is TRBV20-1 and J is TRBJ2-3, with D perhaps TRBD2 (6 bases). Trimming took off 5 bases at V and 3 bases at J, with 24 bases between the two ends. Germline-derived CDR1 and CDR2 are DFQATT and SNEGSKA (reference sequence). The CDR3 spans 17 residues. DNA of the CDR3: TGCAGTGCTCTTCCGGGGGTCCAAGCGGGTGGGACAGATACGCAGTATTTT. This sequence encodes CSALPGVQAGGTDTQYF.

Many counts were recorded for this clonotype. The CDR3 sequence: CASSLGEMPYEQYF. The DNA for the CDR3 is TGTGCCAGCAGTTTGGGGGAGATGCCCTACGAGCAGTACTTC. This chain links TRBV12-3 or TRBV12-4 with TRBJ2-7; the D gene could be TRBD1 or TRBD2 (5 bases each). CDR3 size: 14 residues. V lost 3 bases to trimming and J lost 2 bases, with 11 bases between them.

The gene calls are TRBV6-1 and TRBJ2-5, with 7 bases that match TRBD2. Germline values: CDR1 MNHNS, CDR2 SASEGT. The CDR3 has 18 residues. Trimming at V came to 2 bases and at J to 1 base, leaving 13 bases not matched to a gene. This CDR3 reads CASSESNTALAAQETQYF. In nucleotides, the CDR3 is TGTGCCAGCAGTGAAAGCAATACCGCGCTAGCGGCCCAAGAGACCCAGTACTTC.

The table lists this clonotype with a few counts. The genes are TRBV2 and TRBJ2-1; D gene unclear. V was clipped by 7 bases and J by 3 bases, with 10 bases between them. The CDR3 length is 13 residues. Germline V gene data show CDR1 as SNHLY and CDR2 as FYNNEI. The CDR3 sequence: CASTKVGYNEQFF. DNA for the CDR3: TGTGCCAGCACCAAAGTTGGCTACAATGAGCAGTTCTTC.

This clonotype occurred many times. The chain combines TRBV6-1 with TRBJ2-7; 8 positions agree with TRBD1. V lost 8 bases to trimming and J lost 7 bases; unmatched junction nucleotides: 13. CDR1 MNHNS and CDR2 SASEGT come from the germline V gene. The CDR3 is 14 residues long. The CDR3 DNA is TGTGCCAGCGGAGTAGGGACAGGTCCTTTTGAGCAGTACTTC. Its translation is CASGVGTGPFEQYF.

Turning to this clonotype: Germline and junction disagree at one end, which may indicate a read error. The genes are TRBV19 and TRBJ1-5; possibly TRBD1 for D (5 bases). The CDR3 consists of 18 residues. Germline loops: CDR1 LNHDA, CDR2 SQIVND (reference sequence). The CDR3 bases are TGTGCCAGTAGTATAGGCGTCGGCCGGGTTCGGGGCAATCAGCCCCGGCATTTT. Translation: CASSIGVGRVRGNQPRHF.

This clonotype has a handful of counts. This sequence joins TRBV25-1 and TRBJ2-1; 9 positions match TRBD2. CDR1 is MGHDK, CDR2 SYGVNS, per germline. The junction had 10 bases not matched to a gene; V was cut back by 5 bases and J by 8 bases. This CDR3 is built from 15 residues. The CDR3 DNA reads TGTGCCAGCAGTTATAGCGGGAGAAATTCAGATGAGCAGTTCTTC. The encoded protein is CASSYSGRNSDEQFF.

In this sample, this clonotype turned up a few times. The chain recombines TRBV5-8 with TRBJ2-3; 10 bases map to TRBD1. V dropped 5 bases and J dropped 2; count of bases not matched to a gene: 8. This CDR3 spans 16 amino acids. The V gene's germline CDR1 is SGHTS and CDR2 YDEGEE. In nucleotides, the CDR3 is TGTGCCAGCAGGACCCGGACAGGGGGTAACACAGATACGCAGTATTTT. Translating it yields CASRTRTGGNTDTQYF.

This clonotype appeared a few times. The chain employs TRBV29-1 and TRBJ1-1; D is perhaps TRBD1 (5 bases). The germline V gene has CDR1 SQVTM and CDR2 ANQGSEA. The CDR3 sequence is 13 residues long. CDR3 residues: CSGDGGKTTEAFF. CDR3 sequence (DNA): TGCAGTGGGGATGGGGGAAAGACGACTGAAGCTTTCTTT. The variable domain in full, completed from reference TRBV29-1 and TRBJ1-1, reads SAVISQKPSRDICQRGTSLTIQCQVDSQVTMMFWYRQQPGQSLTLIATANQGSEATYESGFVIDKFPISRPNLTFSTLTVSNMSPEDSSIYLCSGDGGKTTEAFFGQGTRLTVV.

This clonotype was recorded at least ten times. J is TRBJ2-7 and V is TRBV27; D perhaps matches TRBD1 (5 bases). The V end was cut by 6 bases, the J end by 5 bases, with 23 bases between. CDR3 size: 16 residues. The germline V gene has CDR1 MNHEY and CDR2 SMNVEV (reference sequence). In DNA, the CDR3 is TGTGCCAGCAGCCTGACGTGGGGCTCCCAAGGGGACGAGCAGTACTTC. It encodes CASSLTWGSQGDEQYF.

J is TRBJ2-5 and V is TRBV12-3 or TRBV12-4; 7 positions agree with TRBD1. This CDR3 region has 13 residues. Germline trimming cut 6 bases from V and 4 bases from J; bases unmatched to any gene: 5. CDR3 residues: CASRTGWRETQYF. The CDR3 region has the DNA TGTGCCAGCAGGACAGGGTGGCGAGAGACCCAGTACTTC.

This clonotype was detected only a few times. The rearrangement links TRBV25-1 to TRBJ2-1, with 8 bases matching TRBD1. There are 16 residues in the CDR3. In germline, CDR1 is MGHDK, CDR2 SYGVNS. V gave up 8 bases and J gave up 2 bases; unmatched junction bases: 11. The DNA of the CDR3 is TGTGCCAGCCCGATCACCGGGACAGGAACCTACAATGAGCAGTTCTTC. Amino acid sequence: CASPITGTGTYNEQFF.

This clonotype was found many times. The rearrangement joins TRBV12-3 or TRBV12-4 to TRBJ2-2, with D possibly being TRBD1 (5 bases). The CDR3 spans 13 residues. Trimming pared 3 bases from V and 5 bases from J, leaving 7 bases between. The CDR3 coding sequence is TGTGCCAGCAGTTTTGGGGCGACCGGGGAGCTGTTTTTT. Translation gives CASSFGATGELFF.

This clonotype has ten or more counts. J is TRBJ2-3 and V is TRBV5-1; 8 positions agree with TRBD2. Germline V gene data show CDR1 as SGHRS and CDR2 as YFSETQ. Trimming at V came to 0 bases and at J to 4 bases, leaving 4 bases not matched to a gene. This CDR3 spans 15 amino acids. The CDR3 sequence is CASSLGSGKADTQYF. CDR3 in DNA: TGCGCCAGCAGCTTGGGTAGCGGGAAGGCAGATACGCAGTATTTT.

This clonotype came up a few times. The chain recombines TRBV20-1 with TRBJ1-5, with 8 bases that match TRBD1. The CDR3 loop spans 15 amino acids. Germline assignment: CDR1 DFQATT and CDR2 SNEGSKA (reference sequence). Germline trimming cut 5 bases from V and 0 bases from J; bases unmatched to any gene: 6. As DNA, the CDR3 is TGCAGTGCTGCCCCGGACAGGGTTAGCAATCAGCCCCAGCATTTT. It yields the protein CSAAPDRVSNQPQHF.